This TCR beta chain came from a study of OX40 agonist ivuxolimab in advanced cancers. Background on the study: The patients' treatment was ivuxolimab, an agonistic anti-OX40 (CD134) antibody. Whole-study results and caveats: With doses of 0.1 to 3.0 mg/kg, CD4+ and CD8+ blood T cells had undergone clonal expansion by week 6.

Assay used: immunoSEQ multiplex PCR; TCRdb lists only in-frame clones, some missing. The sample shows fewer than 65,000 clones, 70% to 90% of them seen only once. As concerns this clone: Its antigen is as yet unknown.

Patients were excluded for autoimmune disease history or systemic immunosuppression. Germline lookup yields CDR1 LNHDA and CDR2 SQIVND (reference sequence). The CDR3 totals 15 residues. The junction had 5 bases not matched to a gene; V was cut back by 5 bases and J by 2 bases. J is TRBJ1-5 and V is TRBV19; 8 bases match TRBD1. Sequencing was performed on CD4+ or CD8+ T cells sorted from blood, taken in a trial of the OX40 agonist ivuxolimab. This clonotype was sampled from an adult with an advanced solid tumor such as melanoma, head and neck, liver or kidney cancer. The chain's CDR3 is CASSLTGAGNQPQHF. CDR3 nucleotide sequence: TGTGCCAGTAGTTTGACAGGGGCCGGCAATCAGCCCCAGCATTTT.